What follows describes a single T cell receptor beta chain. Participants reported their clinical history, and cohort assignment relied on those reports. The junction had 8 bases not matched to a gene; V was cut back by 3 bases and J by 11 bases. The CDR3 covers 15 residues. Germline CDR1 SGHTA, CDR2 FQGNSA. The data were taken from a study of blood T cell repertoires in COVID-19. For the study at large: From the United States, Italy and Spain came samples of acute and convalescent COVID-19. T cells, B-cell-depleted T cells, or PBMCs supplied cDNA or gDNA.

This table comes from immunoSEQ multiplex PCR, and its TCRdb copy is limited to in-frame clones, with some not included. The table lists about 170,000 clones, roughly 87% of them singletons. The origin of this receptor is a woman between 50 and 59 years old who had recovered from COVID-19. The rearrangement joins TRBV7-2 to TRBJ1-6, with 9 bases lining up with TRBD1. Sequenced input: PBMCs or T cells enriched from blood (not recorded which). CDR3 coding DNA: TGTGCCAGCAGCTTTGTCGGGACAGGGAATCCACCCCTCCACTTT. This encodes CASSFVGTGNPPLHF.